The rows below give T cell receptor beta chains drawn from one sample of a study of neoadjuvant anti-PD-1 for oral cavity cancer. Repertoires were generated with immunoSEQ multiplex PCR, while TCRdb's copy carries only in-frame clones and drops some. The sample includes about 12,000 clones, around two thirds of them seen just once. The specimen comprised tumor tissue, sampled before nivolumab (anti-PD-1) treatment. These receptors were obtained from a person aged 35-79 years with oral cavity squamous cell carcinoma. The donor label of this sample is uncertain. CDR3s include the opening cysteine and the closing phenylalanine or tryptophan. A D gene is named only where the DNA matches it firmly. Expanded clones are given a class, and other clones once, few, many or no size at all.

d_call clone_size j_call v_call cdr3_aa cdr3_nt
- - TRBJ2-5 TRBV18 CASSPGEETQYF TGTGCCAGCTCACCAGGGGAAGAGACCCAGTACTTC
TRBD1 once TRBJ2-2 TRBV5-6 CASSTTGALTGELFF TGTGCCAGCAGCACTACAGGGGCGCTCACCGGGGAGCTGTTTTTT
- - TRBJ1-2 TRBV7-2 CASSPRTEYGYTF TGTGCCAGCAGCCCCCGGACGGAATATGGCTACACCTTC
TRBD1 - TRBJ2-1 TRBV18 CASSTKGQGVLSSYNEQFF TGTGCCAGCTCAACGAAGGGACAGGGGGTCCTAAGCTCCTACAATGAGCAGTTCTTC
- few TRBJ1-5 TRBV6-1 CASSETRGKGLVSNQPQHF TGTGCCAGCAGTGAAACGCGAGGGAAGGGATTGGTAAGCAATCAGCCCCAGCATTTT
- - TRBJ2-1 TRBV5-8 CASSFGQPTYNEQFF TGTGCCAGCAGCTTCGGACAGCCTACCTACAATGAGCAGTTCTTC
- - TRBJ2-5 TRBV5-4 CASTPGMGQGGQETQYF TGTGCCAGCACCCCGGGAATGGGGCAGGGTGGGCAAGAGACCCAGTACTTC
TRBD1 - TRBJ1-1 TRBV5-1 CASSSAGQAGSEAFF TGCGCCAGCAGCTCAGCGGGACAGGCGGGGTCTGAAGCTTTCTTT
TRBD1 - TRBJ2-5 TRBV5-4 CASSLKVTGQETQYF TGTGCCAGCAGCTTGAAGGTGACAGGGCAAGAGACCCAGTACTTC
- - TRBJ2-3 TRBV20-1 CSAIEINTQYF TGCAGTGCTATCGAGATCAATACGCAGTATTTT
TRBD1 - TRBJ1-4 TRBV7-6 CASSLGQGSTNEKLFF TGTGCCAGCAGCTTAGGACAGGGGAGTACTAATGAAAAACTGTTTTTT
- - TRBJ1-4 TRBV28 CASSLIRDTSDLFF TGTGCCAGCAGTTTAATACGGGACACCTCAGATCTGTTTTTT
TRBD1 few TRBJ1-6 TRBV28 CASLTGRKAPLHF TGTGCCAGTCTGACAGGGAGGAAAGCACCCCTCCACTTT
- - TRBJ2-2 TRBV10-3 CAISDPLLGARTGELFF TGTGCCATCAGTGACCCGTTACTGGGGGCTAGGACCGGGGAGCTGTTTTTT
TRBD1 - TRBJ1-2 TRBV19 CASSQGEQGYTF TGTGCCAGTAGCCAGGGGGAACAAGGCTACACCTTC
- - TRBJ1-3 TRBV10-1 CASSESTGNAGQRF TGCGCCAGCAGTGAGTCGACTGGGAACGCAGGACAGAGGTTT
TRBD2 - TRBJ2-5 TRBV4-1 CASSQDSSGGIQETQYF TGCGCCAGCAGCCAAGACAGCAGCGGGGGGATTCAAGAGACCCAGTACTTC
TRBD1 - TRBJ1-5 TRBV7-9 CASSPGGTSFFSNQPQHF TGTGCCAGCAGCCCAGGGGGGACATCCTTCTTTAGCAATCAGCCCCAGCATTTT
- - TRBJ1-1 TRBV5-5 CASSLEWRVTEAFF TGTGCCAGCAGCTTGGAGTGGAGGGTTACTGAAGCTTTCTTT
- once TRBJ2-1 TRBV7-9 CASSAWTGRDEQFF TGTGCCAGCAGCGCCTGGACAGGGAGGGATGAGCAGTTCTTC
- few TRBJ1-6 TRBV7-9 CASSLVLSPLHF TGTGCCAGCAGCTTAGTGCTGTCACCCCTCCACTTT
- - TRBJ1-2 TRBV27 CASSYRNSYGYTF TGTGCCAGCAGTTACCGGAATTCCTATGGCTACACCTTC
TRBD1 few TRBJ1-2 TRBV4-1 CASSQEGQGIYGYTF TGCGCCAGCAGCCAAGAGGGACAGGGAATCTATGGCTACACCTTC
- - TRBJ2-7 TRBV28 CASSLTLEFYEQYF TGTGCCAGCAGTTTAACCCTAGAGTTCTACGAGCAGTACTTC
- few TRBJ2-3 TRBV6-1 CASSPERLSADTQYF TGTGCCAGCTCCCCTGAGAGGTTGAGCGCAGATACGCAGTATTTT
- once TRBJ2-1 TRBV11-3 CASSLGARGEQFF TGTGCCAGCAGCTTAGGAGCGAGGGGTGAGCAGTTCTTC
- - TRBJ1-4 TRBV5-6 CASSWASGRLEKLFF TGTGCCAGCAGCTGGGCTTCGGGACGGCTTGAAAAACTGTTTTTT
TRBD1 - TRBJ1-2 TRBV4-2 CASSQDQSGTDYGYTF TGTGCCAGCAGCCAAGATCAATCCGGGACAGATTATGGCTACACCTTC
- few TRBJ1-2 TRBV30 CAWSAFREEHGYTF TGTGCCTGGAGTGCATTCAGGGAAGAACATGGCTACACCTTC
- few TRBJ1-2 TRBV5-1 CASSLGAPMEGYTF TGCGCCAGCAGCTTGGGGGCCCCCATGGAGGGCTACACCTTC
- once TRBJ2-2 TRBV11-2 CASSPRGGKHTGELFF TGTGCCAGCAGCCCAAGGGGGGGGAAGCACACCGGGGAGCTGTTTTTT
- - TRBJ1-2 TRBV7-9 CASSLMSSGYGYTF TGTGCCAGCAGCTTAATGTCGAGTGGCTATGGCTACACCTTC
TRBD2 - TRBJ2-1 TRBV29-1 CSVSPSGGAGYNEQFF TGCAGCGTCTCCCCTAGCGGGGGGGCCGGTTACAATGAGCAGTTCTTC
- - TRBJ2-5 TRBV10-1 CASSAHRPGETQYF TGCGCCAGCAGTGCCCACAGGCCCGGAGAGACCCAGTACTTC
TRBD2 few TRBJ2-7 TRBV5-1 CASSFRSGGATVIGYEQYF TGCGCCAGCAGCTTCCGTAGCGGGGGGGCTACTGTAATTGGTTACGAGCAGTACTTC
TRBD2 - TRBJ2-5 TRBV7-6 CASSPSGPQETQYF TGTGCCAGCAGCCCTAGCGGGCCACAAGAGACCCAGTACTTC
TRBD1 - TRBJ2-5 TRBV29-1 CSVLTGAMETQYF TGCAGCGTGTTAACAGGGGCCATGGAGACCCAGTACTTC
- - TRBJ2-1 TRBV4-1 CASSSPQPELYNEQFF TGCGCCAGCAGCTCCCCACAGCCGGAGCTTTACAATGAGCAGTTCTTC
- - TRBJ2-3 TRBV7-2 CASSSHGKDTQYF TGTGCCAGCAGCTCACACGGAAAGGATACGCAGTATTTT
- few TRBJ1-5 TRBV18 CASSPPSGGLYQPQHF TGTGCCAGCTCACCACCGTCCGGGGGACTATATCAGCCCCAGCATTTT
- once TRBJ2-7 TRBV7-2 CASSLGRTGRAYEQYF TGTGCCAGCAGCTTAGGGAGGACAGGGAGGGCCTACGAGCAGTACTTC
TRBD1 few TRBJ1-2 TRBV7-8 CASSKGQGGNYGYTF TGTGCCAGCAGCAAAGGACAGGGTGGGAACTATGGCTACACCTTC
- - TRBJ2-5 TRBV5-4 CASSLRKETQYF TGTGCCAGCAGCTTGAGGAAAGAGACCCAGTACTTC
- - TRBJ2-7 TRBV21-1 CASSKGGGPPSEQYF TGTGCCAGCAGCAAAGGAGGCGGGCCCCCATCGGAGCAGTACTTC
- - TRBJ2-1 TRBV30 CACQTPGEGYNEQFF TGTGCCTGCCAAACCCCGGGAGAAGGCTACAATGAGCAGTTCTTC
TRBD2 few TRBJ2-7 TRBV30 CAWSRTSGIAQQYF TGTGCCTGGAGTAGGACTAGCGGGATCGCCCAGCAGTACTTC